The clone carrying this TCR beta chain was seen a handful of times. The sample originates from a study of blood T cell repertoires in COVID-19. Study as a whole: Acute and convalescent COVID-19 samples came from the United States, Italy and Spain. Sources were T cells, B-cell-depleted T cells, or PBMCs; the material itself was cDNA or gDNA.

Per the original methods: Amplification with reference gene primers provided the estimates of nucleated cell counts. The method was immunoSEQ multiplex PCR; TCRdb's version includes in-frame clones alone and lacks a portion of them. D and trimming were read from the DNA, whereas the V and J calls and clone size are those reported in that table. The sample has just over 95,000 clones, roughly 82% seen once. From germline, CDR1 is SNHLY and CDR2 FYNNEI. This CDR3 region has 16 residues. J was trimmed by 6 bases and V by 3 bases; bases with no gene match: 10. This receptor was identified in an elderly man with acute or convalescent COVID-19. The chain is built from TRBV2 and TRBJ2-3; 9 positions agree with TRBD2. The sample comprised peripheral blood. The CDR3 sequence is CASSDSGRGSLDTQYF. The CDR3 DNA is TGTGCCAGCAGTGATAGCGGGAGAGGTAGTTTGGATACGCAGTATTTT.